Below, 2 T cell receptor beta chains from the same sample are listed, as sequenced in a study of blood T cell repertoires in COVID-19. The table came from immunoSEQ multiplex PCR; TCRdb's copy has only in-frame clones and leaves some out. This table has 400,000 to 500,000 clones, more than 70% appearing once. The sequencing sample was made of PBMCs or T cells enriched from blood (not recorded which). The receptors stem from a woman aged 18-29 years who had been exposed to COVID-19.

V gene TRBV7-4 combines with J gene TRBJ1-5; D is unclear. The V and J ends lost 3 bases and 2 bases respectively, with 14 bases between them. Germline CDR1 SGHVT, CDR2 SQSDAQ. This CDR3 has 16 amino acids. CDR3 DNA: TGTGCCAGCAGCTTCCTAGTCTGGCACGGCAATCAGCCCCAGCATTTT. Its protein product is CASSFLVWHGNQPQHF.

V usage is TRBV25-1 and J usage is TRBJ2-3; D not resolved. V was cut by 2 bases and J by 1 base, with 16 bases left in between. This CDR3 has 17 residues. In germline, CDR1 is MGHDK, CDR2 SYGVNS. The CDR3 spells CASSEGSNGRGTDTQYF. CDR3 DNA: TGTGCCAGCAGTGAAGGTTCCAATGGGCGAGGCACAGATACGCAGTATTTT.